One and the same sample provided the 10 T cell receptor beta chains below, sequenced in a study of tumor-infiltrating lymphocytes in primary liver carcinoma. The researchers produced TCR beta cDNA from around 500 ng total RNA with a constant-region primer. Nested multiplex PCR, run for three rounds with slightly modified ARM-PCR, yielded TCR beta libraries. For around 9 cycles apiece, the opening two PCR rounds ran with TRBV1-TRBV30 forward primers and a C-beta reverse primer. TCRdb recomputed calls from the multiplex PCR reads with MiXCR, one row per CDR3 protein. This sample yields over 250,000 distinct CDR3 sequences, of which more than 55% are seen a single time; over 15% belongs to the top ten. Unsorted whole blood yielded the blood RNA, and germline DNA was also extracted. Sample: peripheral blood. These receptors all stem from a woman in her thirties with primary liver carcinoma and hepatitis B virus infection.

This clonotype occurred a few times. The junction departs from the called germline gene at one end, perhaps through a read error. J is TRBJ2-1 and V is TRBV29-1, with 8 positions matching TRBD2. CDR3 length: 14 residues. The germline CDR1 and CDR2 sequences are SQVTM and ANQGSEA. The CDR3 here is CSVRTSTTYNEQFF. The CDR3 region has the DNA TGTAGCGTCAGGACTAGCACCACCTACAATGAGCAGTTCTTC.

This clonotype was seen more than once but under ten times. This may stem from a read error, because a much larger clone lies one nucleotide away. This chain uses TRBV11-2 with TRBJ2-5; 14 positions agree with TRBD2. CDR3 length: 18 residues. Germline CDR1 and CDR2: SGHAT and FQNNGV. Trimming removed 0 bases from V and 4 bases from J; junction bases left unmatched: 7. DNA of the CDR3: TGTGCCAGCAGCTTAGACCCCCGGACTAGCGGGAGGATAGAGACCCAGTACTTC. Protein sequence: CASSLDPRTSGRIETQYF.

This sequence joins TRBV30 and TRBJ1-2; D uncertain. Per germline, CDR1 GTSNPN and CDR2 SVGIG (reference sequence). There are 11 residues in the CDR3. Trimming shortened V by 4 bases and J by 4 bases, and 7 bases separated the two germline ends. The CDR3 DNA is TGTGCCTGGAAGGGTTTCTATGGCTACACCTTC. Protein product: CAWKGFYGYTF.

The J gene is TRBJ1-6, the V gene TRBV6-5; D perhaps matches TRBD1 (5 bases). This CDR3 spans 16 amino acids. Trimming pared 6 bases from V and 2 bases from J, leaving 14 bases between. Germline V CDR1 and CDR2: MNHEY, SVGAGI. The CDR3 nucleotides read TGTGCCAGCAGCCTTGTCAGGGACGCCTATAATTCACCCCTCCACTTT. As protein: CASSLVRDAYNSPLHF.

Remarks on this clonotype: This could be a read error, since a much larger clone is one nucleotide away. The chain combines TRBV29-1 with TRBJ2-3, with a tentative D call TRBD1 (5 bases). V was cut by 5 bases and J by 2 bases, with 8 bases left in between. The CDR3 loop spans 12 amino acids. Germline V gives CDR1 SQVTM, CDR2 ANQGSEA. In DNA, the CDR3 is TGCAGCGTTCCTGGGGCCACAGATACGCAGTATTTT. This sequence encodes CSVPGATDTQYF.

Details on this clonotype: A read error is possible here, since a much larger clone lies one base away. The V and J genes are TRBV6-5 and TRBJ2-3, with a tentative D call TRBD1 (6 bases). The germline gives CDR1 MNHEY, CDR2 SVGAGI. This CDR3 is built from 14 residues. Trimming pared 7 bases from V and 0 bases from J, leaving 11 bases between. The CDR3 protein is CASKTGRSTDTQYF. The CDR3 bases are TGTGCCAGCAAAACAGGGCGGAGCACAGATACGCAGTATTTT.

As for this clonotype: Lacking the conserved final phenylalanine or tryptophan, this CDR3 likely reflects a read error. The rearrangement uses TRBV7-9 and TRBJ2-1, with D perhaps TRBD1 (7 bases). The CDR3 consists of 15 residues. Germline-derived CDR1 and CDR2 are SEHNR and FQNEAQ (reference sequence). V was shortened by 3 bases and J by 7 bases, with 16 bases between the two germline ends. The CDR3, as DNA: TGTGCCAGCAGCTTTTTACAGGGGACTCGGAATGAGCAGTTCTCC. This codes for CASSFLQGTRNEQFS.

A note on this clonotype: Just one base apart from a much larger clone, this may be a read error. The chain links TRBV6-5 to TRBJ2-7, with TRBD1 matching over 8 bases. Germline CDR1 and CDR2: MNHEY and SVGAGI. This CDR3 contains 15 residues. DNA for the CDR3: TGTGTCAGCAGCTCCGGACAGGGCCGGCGGTCCGAGCAGTACTTC. It specifies CVSSSGQGRRSEQYF.

To note about this clonotype: A clone one base away is much larger, so this may be a read error. Here the CDR3 reads CASGLGGAGQETQYF. CDR3 coding DNA: TGTGCTAGTGGTTTGGGGGGGGCGGGACAAGAGACCCAGTACTTC. The chain combines TRBV12-3 or TRBV12-4 with TRBJ2-5, with D possibly being TRBD2 (7 bases). The CDR3 has 15 residues.

This clonotype was seen only a few times. The junction shows a germline mismatch at one end, possibly a read error. This chain uses TRBV6-2 or TRBV6-3 with TRBJ2-1, with D hard to call. Germline V lookup: CDR1 MNHEY, CDR2 SVGEGT. The CDR3 has 15 amino acids. The CDR3 reads CACSYSIAEDNEQFF. The CDR3 region has the DNA TGTGCCTGCAGTTACTCTATAGCCGAAGACAATGAGCAGTTCTTC.